This T cell receptor (beta chain) was retrieved from a study of OX40 agonist ivuxolimab in advanced cancers. The study in broad terms: The costimulatory receptor OX40 (CD134) was targeted by ivuxolimab, a fully human IgG2 agonistic monoclonal antibody. Intravenous ivuxolimab was administered to patients every 2 weeks at six dose levels: 0.01, 0.1, 0.3, 1.5, 3 and 10 mg/kg. Among the roughly 52 dose-escalation patients, about 19 had hepatocellular carcinoma, about 15 melanoma, 9 renal cell carcinoma and 9 head and neck cancer. The dose-escalation cohort was around 83% male with a mean age of about 65 years, ranging from roughly 23 to 90. Patients were allowed to have had prior anti-PD-1, anti-PD-L1 or anti-CTLA-4 therapy, and roughly 40% of the dose-escalation patients had previously received checkpoint inhibitors. Partial responses were achieved by three dose-escalation patients, of whom one had hepatocellular carcinoma and two had cutaneous melanoma. The point of sequencing TCRbeta in the periphery was to test whether ivuxolimab changed TCR sequence diversity and drove clonal T-cell expansion. The paper reports the monotherapy dose-escalation portion (N of about 50 patients) of the phase I ivuxolimab trial. The paper as a whole reports these results and caveats: Low levels of normalized T-cell clonal expansion were also shown by some nonresponding patients. After ivuxolimab, expanded clones were on average more numerous among CD8+ T cells than among CD4+ T cells. In the 0.1-3.0 mg/kg groups, partial responders were among the patients with the lowest normalized peripheral clonal expansion, particularly in CD8+ T cells. At doses of 0.1 to 3.0 mg/kg, clonal expansion of both CD4+ and CD8+ blood T cells was observed from baseline to week 6. The antigen specificity of the clonally expanded peripheral T cells was not determined.

To sequence the TCRbeta CDR3 region, genomic DNA was isolated from the sorted cells. TCRbeta CDR3 regions were sequenced using the immunoSEQ Assay. The table comes from immuneACCESS by way of TCRdb, which keeps in-frame sequences with V and J called. Part of the clones is missing from these tables; in studies checked, under half for an unresolved V gene and the rest for unknown reasons. Across this sample there are under 70,000 clones, with roughly 92% seen only once. 6% to 8% of the sample is taken by the ten largest. The trial excluded patients who had a history of autoimmune disease or who were on systemic immunosuppression. Peripheral blood for TCR sequencing was collected from all dose cohorts at baseline, on cycle 4 day 1, and on cycle 7 day 1. Samples came from an open-label, multicenter, first-in-human phase I dose-escalation trial of ivuxolimab. Adults with locally advanced or metastatic melanoma, renal cell, hepatocellular, or head and neck squamous cell carcinoma were enrolled in the trial. Before TCR sequencing, CD4+ and CD8+ T cells were separately sorted from peripheral blood.

The CDR3 runs 15 residues from the cysteine to the phenylalanine. Only the CDR3 portion is preserved as DNA: 45 bases, with reading frame beginning at the first base. V is shortened by 1 base, J by 4 bases, and the region joining them spans 14 bases. Taken from the germline V gene (reference sequence), the CDR1 and CDR2 loops are SEHNR and FQNEAQ. Remarks on this clone: Its antigen specificity is not known. There are no base qualities to consult, and no much larger clone falls within one base.

Sequenced material: CD4+ or CD8+ T cells sorted from blood, taken in a trial of the OX40 agonist ivuxolimab. This sequence originates from an adult with an advanced solid tumor such as melanoma, head and neck, liver or kidney cancer. This sequence uses TRBV7-9 and TRBJ2-7; the D gene is possibly TRBD1, with 7 bases matching. The DNA is as follows: TGTGCCAGCAGCTTAGTTGGAGGGGACAGTTACGAGCAGTACTTC. This translates into CASSLVGGDSYEQYF.